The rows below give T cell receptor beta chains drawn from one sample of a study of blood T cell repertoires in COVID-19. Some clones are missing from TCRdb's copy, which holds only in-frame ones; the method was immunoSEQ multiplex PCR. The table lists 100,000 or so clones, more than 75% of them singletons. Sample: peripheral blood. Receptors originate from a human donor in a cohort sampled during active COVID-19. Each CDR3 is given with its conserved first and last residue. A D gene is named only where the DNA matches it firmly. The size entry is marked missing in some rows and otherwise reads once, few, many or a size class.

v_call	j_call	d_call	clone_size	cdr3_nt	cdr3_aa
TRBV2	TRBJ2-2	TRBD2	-	TGTGCCAGCAGTGCGGAGGGGAGGGTAAACACCGGGGAGCTGTTTTTT	CASSAEGRVNTGELFF
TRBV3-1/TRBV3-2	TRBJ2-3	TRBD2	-	TGTGCCAGCAGCCAAGTGGGGACTAGCGTAAAAACAGATACGCAGTATTTT	CASSQVGTSVKTDTQYF
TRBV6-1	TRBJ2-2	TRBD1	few	TGTGCCAGCAGTGAGTCCAGGGGGAATGGCGGGGAGCTGTTTTTT	CASSESRGNGGELFF
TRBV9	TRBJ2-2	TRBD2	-	TGTGCCAGCAGCGTCCTAGCGGGAGGCCCCGACACCGGGGAGCTGTTTTTT	CASSVLAGGPDTGELFF
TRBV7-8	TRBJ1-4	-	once	TGTGCCAGCAGCTCAATCGGGATACCGGTAGAAAAACTGTTTTTT	CASSSIGIPVEKLFF
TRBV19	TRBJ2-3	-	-	TGTGCCAGTACCCAGGACTATTTCACAGATACGCAGTATTTT	CASTQDYFTDTQYF
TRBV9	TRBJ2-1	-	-	TGTGCCAGCAGCGCCTGGGAGGTAACGGCCTCGTACAATGAGCAGTTCTTC	CASSAWEVTASYNEQFF
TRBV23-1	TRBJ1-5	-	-	TGCGCCAGCAGTCAATCGGAGCGGGGGAACCTTTATAGCAATCAGCCCCAGCATTTT	CASSQSERGNLYSNQPQHF
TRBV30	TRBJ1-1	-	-	TGTGCCTGGAGTGTAAACTCTTGGAACACTGAAGCTTTCTTT	CAWSVNSWNTEAFF
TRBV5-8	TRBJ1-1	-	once	TGTGCCAGCAGCACGGCCGGGAGGTGGCGGGCCACTGAAGCTTTCTTT	CASSTAGRWRATEAFF
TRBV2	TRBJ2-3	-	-	TGTGCCAGCAGATGGCGGGGGCGCACAGATACGCAGTATTTT	CASRWRGRTDTQYF
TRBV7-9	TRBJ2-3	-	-	TGTGCCAGCAGCTTGACAGAAATCACAGATACGCAGTATTTT	CASSLTEITDTQYF
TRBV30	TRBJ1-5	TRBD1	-	TGTGCCTGGAGTCCAGGACAGGGCGGCCAGCCCCAGCATTTT	CAWSPGQGGQPQHF
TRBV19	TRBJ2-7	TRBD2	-	TGTGCCAGTACCCCGGGACTAGCGGGACCCCCTTACGAGCAGTACTTC	CASTPGLAGPPYEQYF
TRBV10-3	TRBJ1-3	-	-	TGTGCCATCAGTGATAGGGAGAACTCTGGAAACACCATATATTTT	CAISDRENSGNTIYF
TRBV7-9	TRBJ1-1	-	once	TGTGCCAGCAGGCAGGGTGACAACACTGAAGCTTTCTTT	CASRQGDNTEAFF
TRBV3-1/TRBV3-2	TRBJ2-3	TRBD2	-	TGTGCCAGCAGCCAAAACGGGGGGCTACTAGCGGGAATAAGCACAGATACGCAGTATTTT	CASSQNGGLLAGISTDTQYF
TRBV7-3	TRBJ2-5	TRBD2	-	TGTGCCAGCAGCGCTAGCGGGAGTTTCCGAGAGACCCAGTACTTC	CASSASGSFRETQYF
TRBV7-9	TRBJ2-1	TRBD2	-	TGTGCCAGCAGCCCTCCGGGACTACAAACGGGCAATGAGCAGTTCTTC	CASSPPGLQTGNEQFF
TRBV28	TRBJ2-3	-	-	TGTGCCAGCAGCGCGATTGACACACGAGATACGCAGTATTTT	CASSAIDTRDTQYF
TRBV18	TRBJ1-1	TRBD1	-	TGTGCCAGCTCACAGACAGGGGAATTTTTGACTGAAGCTTTCTTT	CASSQTGEFLTEAFF
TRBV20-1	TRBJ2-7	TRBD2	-	TGCAGTGCTAGTTTAGCGGGCACCTACGAGCAGTACTTC	CSASLAGTYEQYF
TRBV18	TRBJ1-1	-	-	TGTGCCAGCTCACCGGGGGGGGAGGGCACTGAAGCTTTCTTT	CASSPGGEGTEAFF
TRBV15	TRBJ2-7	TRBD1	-	TGTGCCACCAGCAGAGGTGCCAGGGGGTACGAGCAGTACTTC	CATSRGARGYEQYF
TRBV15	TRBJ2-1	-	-	TGTGCCACCAGCAGAGGTAAAGCTAGCTCCTACAATGAGCAGTTCTTC	CATSRGKASSYNEQFF
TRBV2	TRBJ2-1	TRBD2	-	TGTGCCAGCTGCGGGAGGGAATGGAACAATGAGCAGTTCTTC	CASCGREWNNEQFF
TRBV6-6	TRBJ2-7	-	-	TGTGCCAGCAGTACCCGGGTCTCCTACGAGCAGTACTTC	CASSTRVSYEQYF
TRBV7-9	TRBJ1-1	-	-	TGTGCCAGCAGCTTTCAGGAGGGCACTGAAGCTTTCTTT	CASSFQEGTEAFF
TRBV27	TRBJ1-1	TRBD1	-	TGTGCCAGCAGTTTGGCGACAGGGGTCACGGGGGTTTTCTTT	CASSLATGVTGVFF
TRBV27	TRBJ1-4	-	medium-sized	TGTGCCAGCAGTTTATCAGGGACATGGGGGGAAAAACTGTTTTTT	CASSLSGTWGEKLFF